The 8 T cell receptor beta chains below all came from one sample that was sequenced in a study of cytomegalovirus exposure and HLA in healthy donors. The PCR employed 60 Vbeta primers together with 13 Jbeta primers. Sequencing used immunoSEQ multiplex PCR; TCRdb keeps in-frame clones, though not all of them. The sample shows 90,000 to 150,000 clones, more than 60% of them seen only once. Sequenced material: PBMCs. These receptors originate from a man aged 35 to 55 in good health and CMV-seropositive.

This clone was seen just once. V is TRBV27 and J is TRBJ2-7; a possible D gene is TRBD2 (6 bases). From germline, CDR1 is MNHEY and CDR2 SMNVEV (reference sequence). Trimming stripped 4 bases from V and 6 bases from J, with 22 bases between. This CDR3 has 16 amino acids. CDR3 amino acids: CASSSVGLPMRFEQYF. In DNA form, the CDR3 reads TGTGCCAGCAGTTCGGTGGGACTCCCCATGAGGTTCGAGCAGTACTTC.

This chain links TRBV18 with TRBJ1-6, with 7 bases aligning to TRBD1. After removal of 4 bases from V and 5 bases from J, the junction contained 2 bases not matched to a gene. In germline, CDR1 is KGHSH, CDR2 LQKENI. The CDR3 runs to 14 residues. The DNA of the CDR3 is TGTGCCAGCTCACAGGACAGGAATAATTCACCCCTCCACTTT. Its translation: CASSQDRNNSPLHF.

The rearrangement uses TRBV10-3 and TRBJ2-2; D is ambiguous. With 7 bases removed from V and 0 bases from J, the gap between germline ends came to 12 bases. CDR3 length: 15 amino acids. CDR1 is ENHRY, CDR2 SYGVKD, per germline. CDR3 coding DNA: TGTGCCATCAAGAGAATCGTATCGAACACCGGGGAGCTGTTTTTT. This codes for CAIKRIVSNTGELFF.

This clone was seen more than once but under ten times. This chain joins TRBV30 and TRBJ2-1, with 8 bases that match TRBD1. J gave up 9 bases and V 7 bases, and 11 bases lay outside the gene matches. Germline V CDR1 and CDR2: GTSNPN, SVGIG (reference sequence). The length of the CDR3 is 13 residues. The CDR3 loop is CASDAQGAGEQFF. The CDR3 region has the DNA TGTGCCTCTGACGCGCAGGGGGCAGGTGAGCAGTTCTTC.

This clone was seen a handful of times. The chain employs TRBV12-5 and TRBJ1-2; D might be TRBD1 (5 bases). The germline V gene has CDR1 LGHNT and CDR2 FRNRAP. The CDR3 has 16 residues. The V end was cut by 2 bases, the J end by 4 bases, with 17 bases between. The CDR3 DNA is TGTGCTAGTGGTTTGCCTCAGGCGGTAAGGGGCTATGGCTACACCTTC. The encoded protein is CASGLPQAVRGYGYTF.

The V gene is TRBV4-2, the J gene TRBJ1-2, with TRBD1 as a possible D gene (6 bases). The V end was cut by 0 bases, the J end by 8 bases, with 19 bases between. From germline, CDR1 is LGHNA and CDR2 YNFKEQ. The CDR3 totals 16 residues. The CDR3 loop reads CASSQDLGRGRDGYTF. The CDR3 DNA reads TGTGCCAGCAGCCAAGACTTGGGGAGGGGGAGAGACGGCTACACCTTC.

This chain connects TRBV4-1 to TRBJ2-3; TRBD2 agrees at 10 bases. V was pared by 0 bases and J by 5 bases, with 11 bases of the junction left unmatched. The length of the CDR3 is 18 residues. In germline, CDR1 is MGHRA, CDR2 YSYEKL. CDR3 sequence reads: CASSQEGLAGATGDTQYF. DNA of the CDR3: TGCGCCAGCAGCCAAGAAGGGCTAGCGGGGGCAACGGGAGATACGCAGTATTTT.

V usage is TRBV18 and J usage is TRBJ2-7; D may be TRBD2 (5 bases). Germline CDR1 is KGHSH and CDR2 is LQKENI. CDR3 length: 14 residues. V was clipped by 3 bases and J by 0 bases, with 9 bases between them. CDR3 sequence (DNA): TGTGCCAGCTCACCTCTAGCCAGCTCCTACGAGCAGTACTTC. Translated: CASSPLASSYEQYF.